The 27 T cell receptor beta chains reported below all come from one sample, sequenced in a study of OX40 agonist ivuxolimab in advanced cancers. Measured with immunoSEQ multiplex PCR; TCRdb has only the in-frame clones, and not every one. The sample holds 50,000 to 70,000 clones, approximately 90% seen once. The specimen comprised CD4+ or CD8+ T cells sorted from blood, sampled in a trial of the OX40 agonist ivuxolimab. The receptors were sampled from an adult with an advanced solid tumor such as melanoma, head and neck, liver or kidney cancer.

The rearrangement links TRBV11-2 to TRBJ2-7; 10 bases are shared with TRBD2. Germline loops: CDR1 SGHAT, CDR2 FQNNGV. The ends lost 5 bases at V and 0 bases at J; junction bases unmatched: 13. This CDR3 is 18 amino acids long. CDR3 sequence reads: CASSPHPGLAEHSYEQYF. CDR3 DNA sequence: TGTGCCAGCAGCCCCCACCCCGGACTAGCGGAACACTCCTACGAGCAGTACTTC.

The chain has TRBV4-3 and TRBJ2-1; 15 bases map to TRBD2. The CDR3 runs to 21 residues. The V gene's germline CDR1 is LGHNA and CDR2 YSLEER. V trimming: 0 bases; J trimming: 0 bases; junction bases outside the gene matches: 9. The CDR3 loop reads CASSQDDWTSGRESSYNEQFF. DNA for the CDR3: TGCGCCAGCAGCCAAGATGATTGGACTAGCGGGAGGGAGAGCTCCTACAATGAGCAGTTCTTC.

The J gene is TRBJ2-3, the V gene TRBV5-6, with 10 bases identical to TRBD2. The junction had 6 bases not matched to a gene; V was cut back by 1 base and J by 4 bases. CDR1 is SGHDT, CDR2 YYEEEE, per germline. The CDR3 covers 16 residues. Here the CDR3 DNA reads TGTGCCAGCAGCTTGATGACTAGCGGGCCACCAGATACGCAGTATTTT. It translates to CASSLMTSGPPDTQYF.

The sample holds one count of this clone. The chain has TRBV2 and TRBJ2-2; the match to TRBD1 covers 7 bases. Trimming took 7 bases from V and 5 from J; bases not matched to a gene: 7. Germline CDR1 and CDR2: SNHLY and FYNNEI. This CDR3 contains 14 residues. The CDR3 region has the DNA TGTGCCAGCACGGACAGGCCGGGGACCGGGGAGCTGTTTTTT. Its translation: CASTDRPGTGELFF.

This clone was seen once. J is TRBJ2-1 and V is TRBV7-9; 7 bases match TRBD2. The V gene end was trimmed by 4 bases and the J gene end by 1 base; junction bases not matched to a gene: 4. Germline CDR1 is SEHNR and CDR2 is FQNEAQ (reference sequence). This CDR3 spans 15 amino acids. Here the CDR3 DNA reads TGTGCCAGCAGCTCCCGGACTAGTTCCTACAATGAGCAGTTCTTC. This encodes CASSSRTSSYNEQFF.

The CDR3 here is CSVEPRDRQTQYF. The CDR3 DNA follows: TGCAGCGTTGAACCGCGGGATCGGCAGACCCAGTACTTC. The V gene is TRBV29-1, the J gene TRBJ2-5; the D gene is possibly TRBD2 (6 bases). Germline CDR1 SQVTM, CDR2 ANQGSEA. The CDR3 consists of 13 residues. The V end was cut by 2 bases, the J end by 6 bases, with 13 bases between.

The chain has TRBV7-8 and TRBJ1-1; the D gene is possibly TRBD1 (6 bases). This CDR3 has 15 amino acids. Trimming took 6 bases from V and 5 from J, leaving 19 bases between them. The germline CDR1 and CDR2 sequences are SGHVS and FQNEAQ. CDR3 in amino acids: CASRDKGVGRTEAFF. CDR3 DNA: TGTGCCAGCAGGGACAAGGGGGTCGGGAGGACTGAAGCTTTCTTT.

This chain connects TRBV6-1 to TRBJ2-7; D gene uncertain. The V and J ends lost 8 bases and 1 base respectively, with 12 bases between them. Germline V gives CDR1 MNHNS, CDR2 SASEGT. The CDR3 loop spans 13 amino acids. CDR3 amino acids: CASFGRSSYEQYF. DNA of the CDR3: TGTGCCAGCTTTGGCAGGTCTTCCTACGAGCAGTACTTC.

This clone was counted between two and nine times. The V call is TRBV29-1, the J call TRBJ2-7, with D possibly being TRBD1 (6 bases). CDR1 is SQVTM and CDR2 is ANQGSEA in the germline V gene. CDR3 length equals 12 residues. V was pared by 4 bases and J by 6 bases, with 13 bases between. CDR3 residues: CSVVHRAGEQYF. In DNA form, the CDR3 reads TGCAGCGTTGTTCACAGGGCAGGCGAGCAGTACTTC.

V usage is TRBV27 and J usage is TRBJ2-7; 10 bases fit TRBD1. V gave up 6 bases and J gave up 3 bases; unmatched junction bases: 8. In germline, CDR1 is MNHEY, CDR2 SMNVEV (reference sequence). This CDR3 has 15 residues. Here the CDR3 reads CASRPDRGRLYEQYF. CDR3 sequence (DNA): TGTGCCAGCAGACCCGACAGGGGGCGTCTCTACGAGCAGTACTTC.

The V call is TRBV27, the J call TRBJ2-7; TRBD1 aligns across 8 bases. Trimming took 5 bases from V and 3 from J; bases not matched to a gene: 6. CDR1 is MNHEY, CDR2 SMNVEV, per germline (reference sequence). The CDR3 is 14 residues long. The CDR3 here is CASSPSTGDYEQYF. In nucleotides, the CDR3 is TGTGCCAGCAGTCCATCGACAGGGGACTACGAGCAGTACTTC.

The CDR3 region is CASSARLAGPYEQYF. As DNA, the CDR3 is TGTGCCAGCAGTGCCAGACTAGCGGGTCCTTACGAGCAGTACTTC. The chain recombines TRBV28 with TRBJ2-7; 10 bases line up with TRBD2. CDR3 size: 15 residues. The germline V gene encodes CDR1 MDHEN and CDR2 SYDVKM. V lost 5 bases and J lost 4; bases outside the gene matches: 8.

The rearrangement joins TRBV7-8 to TRBJ2-1, with D perhaps TRBD1 or TRBD2 (5 bases each). V lost 7 bases and J lost 0, with 13 bases in between. This CDR3 has 15 amino acids. The V gene's germline CDR1 is SGHVS and CDR2 FQNEAQ. CDR3 bases: TGTGCCAGCAACACAGGCGGGCGCTCCTACAATGAGCAGTTCTTC. Translating it yields CASNTGGRSYNEQFF. Using reference TRBV7-8 and TRBJ2-1 for the parts outside the CDR3, the full variable domain is GAGVSQSPRYKVAKRGQDVALRCDPISGHVSLFWYQQALGQGPEFLTYFQNEAQLDKSGLPSDRFFAERPEGSVSTLKIQRTQQEDSAVYLCASNTGGRSYNEQFFGPGTRLTVL.

The chain has TRBV2 and TRBJ2-5, with D possibly being TRBD2 (6 bases). The ends were cut back, 11 bases at V and 0 bases at J, with 19 bases in the middle. Germline V gene lookup returns CDR1 SNHLY and CDR2 FYNNEI. CDR3 size: 15 residues. CDR3 protein: CAVVFFGGYQETQYF. The CDR3 region has the DNA TGTGCCGTCGTCTTCTTCGGGGGATACCAAGAGACCCAGTACTTC.

The chain is built from TRBV7-6 and TRBJ2-7; TRBD1 or TRBD2 may be the D gene (5 bases each). Trimming took off 1 base at V and 7 bases at J, with 8 bases between the two ends. Germline V gene sequence: CDR1 SGHVS, CDR2 FNYEAQ. The CDR3 loop spans 12 amino acids. Here the CDR3 reads CASSLGGDEQYF. The CDR3 coding sequence is TGTGCCAGCAGCTTAGGAGGGGATGAGCAGTACTTC.

The CDR3 coding sequence is TGTGCCAGCAGCTTAGGCTCGAGCACCGGGGAGCTGTTTTTT. This gives the protein CASSLGSSTGELFF. The chain employs TRBV11-2 and TRBJ2-2; D unresolved. This CDR3 is built from 14 residues. V was pared by 1 base and J by 4 bases, with 7 bases between. Germline assignment: CDR1 SGHAT and CDR2 FQNNGV.

The chain recombines TRBV28 with TRBJ2-3; 11 nucleotides align to TRBD2. V shed 2 bases, J shed 4 bases, and the junction held 2 bases outside the gene matches. Germline-derived CDR1 and CDR2 are MDHEN and SYDVKM. This CDR3 has 15 amino acids. This CDR3 is CASSLVAGGADTQYF. CDR3 bases: TGTGCCAGCAGTTTAGTAGCGGGAGGGGCAGATACGCAGTATTTT.

V gene TRBV29-1 combines with J gene TRBJ2-1; no definite D call. Looked up from germline, CDR1 is SQVTM and CDR2 is ANQGSEA. The V and J ends lost 2 bases and 5 bases respectively, with 7 bases between them. This CDR3 has 12 residues. CDR3: CSVELPDNEQFF. The CDR3 bases are TGCAGCGTTGAACTTCCGGACAATGAGCAGTTCTTC.

The genes are TRBV27 and TRBJ2-2; no clear D. The V and J ends lost 5 bases and 3 bases respectively, with 4 bases between them. This CDR3 contains 12 residues. Per germline, CDR1 MNHEY and CDR2 SMNVEV (reference sequence). CDR3 residues: CASSPHTGELFF. The DNA of the CDR3 is TGTGCCAGCAGTCCCCACACCGGGGAGCTGTTTTTT.

The chain combines TRBV7-3 with TRBJ1-1, with a weak D call TRBD1 (5 bases). The CDR3 has 18 residues. Looked up from germline, CDR1 is SGHTA and CDR2 is FQGTGA. Trimming left V 7 bases short and J 0 bases short, with 24 bases between. CDR3 loop: CASTPPRARDPMNTEAFF. CDR3 DNA sequence: TGTGCCAGCACCCCCCCCCGGGCCAGGGACCCCATGAACACTGAAGCTTTCTTT.

The chain couples TRBV5-1 to TRBJ2-7; D is undetermined. V lost 5 bases to trimming and J lost 0 bases, with 12 bases between them. Germline V CDR1 and CDR2: SGHRS, YFSETQ. The CDR3 has 14 amino acids. CDR3 sequence reads: CASSSEGNSYEQYF. DNA of the CDR3: TGCGCCAGCAGTTCCGAAGGAAACTCCTACGAGCAGTACTTC.

The CDR3: CASSQDRWTGTYEQYF. The CDR3 DNA follows: TGCGCCAGCAGCCAAGATCGATGGACAGGTACCTACGAGCAGTACTTC. This chain uses TRBV4-1 with TRBJ2-7, with 7 bases matching TRBD1. CDR3 size: 16 residues. The J segment lost 2 bases and the V segment lost 0 bases, leaving 7 bases of the junction unmatched. Germline lookup yields CDR1 MGHRA and CDR2 YSYEKL.

The chain recombines TRBV5-5 with TRBJ2-7; 11 bases agree with TRBD1. Losses at the gene ends were 2 bases for V and 3 bases for J; bases not matched to a gene: 1. This CDR3 spans 14 amino acids. The V gene's germline CDR1 is SGHKS and CDR2 YYEKEE (reference sequence). Here the CDR3 DNA reads TGTGCCAGCAGCTTAGGGACAGGGGGCTACGAGCAGTACTTC. It specifies CASSLGTGGYEQYF.

The gene calls are TRBV4-1 and TRBJ2-7, with a tentative D call TRBD1 (6 bases). V lost 0 bases and J lost 3, with 9 bases in between. There are 14 residues in the CDR3. Germline lookup yields CDR1 MGHRA and CDR2 YSYEKL. CDR3 residues: CASSQEGGSYEQYF. In DNA, the CDR3 is TGCGCCAGCAGCCAAGAAGGGGGTAGCTACGAGCAGTACTTC.

This clone has a handful of counts. At one end, the junction sequence differs from germline, possibly due to a read error. The CDR3 DNA reads TGTGCAAGTAGTATCGGCGGGAGTGGGCCTTGGGAGCAGTACTTC. The encoded protein is CASSIGGSGPWEQYF. V is TRBV19 and J is TRBJ2-7, with 7 bases aligning to TRBD2. Per the germline V gene, CDR1 is LNHDA and CDR2 is SQIVND (reference sequence). The CDR3 contains 15 residues. The entire variable domain, with the rest obtained from reference TRBV19 and TRBJ2-7, is as follows: DGGITQSPKYLFRKEGQNVTLSCEQNLNHDAMYWYRQDPGQGLRLIYYSQIVNDFQKGDIAEGYSVSREKKESFPLTVTSAQKNPTAFYLCASSIGGSGPWEQYFGPGTRLTVT.

CDR3 region: CASSQVGQSYEQYF. DNA for the CDR3: TGCGCCAGCAGCCAAGTTGGGCAGTCCTACGAGCAGTACTTC. This chain joins TRBV4-1 and TRBJ2-7; D is undetermined. The CDR3 is made up of 14 amino acids. Trimming removed 1 base at V and 1 base at J, with 8 bases between. The V gene's germline CDR1 is MGHRA and CDR2 YSYEKL.

This clone was detected only a few times. The chain combines TRBV4-1 with TRBJ2-7; a weak D match, TRBD2 (6 bases). The V gene's germline CDR1 is MGHRA and CDR2 YSYEKL. V was shortened by 0 bases and J by 0 bases, with 12 bases between the two germline ends. This CDR3 spans 16 amino acids. The CDR3 DNA is TGCGCCAGCAGCCAAGATGGGGCCGGGAGCTCCTACGAGCAGTACTTC. Its protein is CASSQDGAGSSYEQYF.